This section outlines one T cell receptor (beta chain) sequence together with its context. This record belongs to a study of T cell changes during pregnancy in multiple sclerosis. The assay was immunoSEQ multiplex PCR, and TCRdb's table has in-frame clones only and misses some. The sample has about 100,000 clones; 80% to 95% are singletons. The CDR3 spans 15 residues. The germline V and J ends were trimmed by 4 bases and 4 bases, with 16 bases remaining between them. Germline V CDR1 and CDR2: SEHNR, FQNEAQ (reference sequence). The sample was peripheral blood, taken after pregnancy. This receptor was obtained from a female donor with multiple sclerosis, enrolled in a pregnancy study. The rearrangement links TRBV7-9 to TRBJ1-2, with a possible D match to TRBD1 (6 bases). DNA of the CDR3: TGTGCCAGCAGCTCTCACAGGGATTGGAGCTATGGCTACACCTTC. Translation gives CASSSHRDWSYGYTF.